These 11 T cell receptor beta chains came from one sample sequenced in a study of T cell responses to AZD1222 COVID-19 vaccine. Using immunoSEQ multiplex PCR, the repertoire was profiled, and TCRdb retains in-frame clones only, with some absent. The sample yields 140,000 to 150,000 clones, roughly 93% seen once. Sequencing used peripheral blood, obtained on day 0 of AZD1222 vaccination. These receptors were collected from an adult in good health.

CDR3 bases: TGTGCCAGCTCACCAAGCACTTATCAGCCCCAGCATTTT. Translation gives CASSPSTYQPQHF. The chain carries TRBV18 and TRBJ1-5; D gene ambiguous. Germline assignment: CDR1 KGHSH and CDR2 LQKENI. The CDR3 extends over 13 amino acids. V dropped 2 bases and J dropped 5 bases, with 7 bases sitting between them.

J is TRBJ1-4 and V is TRBV2; D is unclear. CDR1 SNHLY and CDR2 FYNNEI come from the germline V gene. V shed 7 bases and J shed 3 bases, with 12 bases lying between them. The CDR3 covers 14 residues. CDR3 sequence reads: CASKKTLANEKLFF. CDR3 nucleotide sequence: TGTGCCAGCAAAAAGACGTTGGCTAATGAAAAACTGTTTTTT.

CDR3 loop: CASSFGAGNYEQYF. CDR3 in DNA: TGTGCCAGCAGTTTCGGCGCAGGAAACTACGAGCAGTACTTC. V usage is TRBV27 and J usage is TRBJ2-7; D is unresolved. The V end was cut by 3 bases, the J end by 3 bases, with 12 bases between. This CDR3 spans 14 amino acids. Per germline, CDR1 MNHEY and CDR2 SMNVEV (reference sequence).

This clone was seen just once. V usage is TRBV19 and J usage is TRBJ1-1, with 9 bases fitting TRBD1. Germline CDR1 LNHDA, CDR2 SQIVND (reference sequence). Trimming took 9 bases from V and 0 from J; bases not matched to a gene: 5. This CDR3 spans 14 amino acids. Here the CDR3 reads CASATGGVNTEAFF. The CDR3, as DNA: TGTGCCAGCGCGACAGGGGGGGTGAACACTGAAGCTTTCTTT.

The chain's CDR3 is CASSPQSHGEYF. CDR3 sequence (DNA): TGTGCCAGCTCACCCCAGAGCCACGGCGAGTATTTT. J is TRBJ2-3 and V is TRBV18; no firm D call. Per the germline V gene, CDR1 is KGHSH and CDR2 is LQKENI. Trimming took 3 bases from V and 13 from J, leaving 14 bases between them. This CDR3 has 12 amino acids.

J is TRBJ1-1 and V is TRBV9, with 7 positions matching TRBD1. V shed 0 bases, J shed 3 bases, and the junction held 11 bases outside the gene matches. Germline V gives CDR1 SGDLS, CDR2 YYNGEE. This CDR3 is 17 amino acids long. The CDR3 nucleotides read TGTGCCAGCAGCGTAGGGACAGGCGGTGGGTTGGACACTGAAGCTTTCTTT. Residues: CASSVGTGGGLDTEAFF.

This chain uses TRBV4-1 with TRBJ2-5; 10 positions match TRBD2. The CDR3 is made up of 16 amino acids. J gave up 4 bases and V 1 base, and 6 bases lay outside the gene matches. Germline values: CDR1 MGHRA, CDR2 YSYEKL. The CDR3 DNA reads as TGCGCCAGCAGCCAAGGGCTAGCGGGAGAGGGAGAGACCCAGTACTTC. Translated, it gives CASSQGLAGEGETQYF.

Note on this clone: This same CDR3 is encoded by further DNA sequences in the sample. The rearrangement joins TRBV12-3 or TRBV12-4 to TRBJ1-5; perhaps TRBD1 as D (5 bases). The germline V and J ends were trimmed by 3 bases and 6 bases, with 6 bases remaining between them. The CDR3 has 12 residues. CDR3 sequence (DNA): TGTGCCAGCAGTTTGGGGGGTCAGCCCCAGCATTTT. Its protein is CASSLGGQPQHF.

The genes are TRBV28 and TRBJ1-5; D might be TRBD1 (5 bases). Trimming removed 3 bases from V and 16 bases from J, with 22 bases in between. CDR3 length: 14 residues. Germline V gene sequence: CDR1 MDHEN, CDR2 SYDVKM. The chain's CDR3 is CASSLGRLSQGAHF. The CDR3 nucleotides are TGTGCCAGCAGTTTGGGCCGATTGAGTCAGGGTGCACATTTT.

The chain couples TRBV19 to TRBJ1-4; 9 bases agree with TRBD1. V dropped 10 bases and J dropped 4; count of bases not matched to a gene: 4. The germline V gene has CDR1 LNHDA and CDR2 SQIVND (reference sequence). This CDR3 region has 13 residues. CDR3 region: CATGDRVNEKLFF. Here the CDR3 DNA reads TGTGCCACCGGGGACAGGGTTAATGAAAAACTGTTTTTT.

The chain recombines TRBV30 with TRBJ1-6; tentatively, D is TRBD1 (5 bases). From germline, CDR1 is GTSNPN and CDR2 SVGIG (reference sequence). The CDR3 extends over 14 amino acids. V was trimmed by 0 bases and J by 7 bases, leaving 10 bases between them. This CDR3 reads CAWSVLRDNSPLHF. CDR3 bases: TGTGCCTGGAGTGTACTTAGGGACAATTCACCCCTCCACTTT.